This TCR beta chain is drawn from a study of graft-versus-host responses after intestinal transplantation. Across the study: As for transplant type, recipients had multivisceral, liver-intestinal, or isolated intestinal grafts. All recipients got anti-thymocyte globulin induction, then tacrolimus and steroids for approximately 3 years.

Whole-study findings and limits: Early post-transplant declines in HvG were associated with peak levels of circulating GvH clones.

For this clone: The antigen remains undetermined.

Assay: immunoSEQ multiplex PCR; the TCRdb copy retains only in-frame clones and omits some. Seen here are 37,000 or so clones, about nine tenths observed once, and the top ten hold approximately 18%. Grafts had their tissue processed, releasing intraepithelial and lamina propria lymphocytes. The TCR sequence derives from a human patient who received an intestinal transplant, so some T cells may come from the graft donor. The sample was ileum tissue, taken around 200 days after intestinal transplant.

CDR3 coding DNA: TGTGCCAGCAGCTTAGAATGGGGTAATAGCAATCAGCCCCAGCATTTT. Translation gives CASSLEWGNSNQPQHF. This chain joins TRBV7-6 and TRBJ1-5; no definite D call. V lost 1 base to trimming and J lost 0 bases, with 10 bases between them. The CDR3 is 16 amino acids. Germline loops: CDR1 SGHVS, CDR2 FNYEAQ.